The clone carrying this TCR beta chain was seen more than once but under ten times. Time point defined: patch test 1, 2 weeks after DPC sensitization. Treatment defined: therapeutic diphenylcyclopropenone sensitization with weekly scalp DPC. This sample was included in a study of human T cells and chemical hapten exposure. With 4 bases clipped from V and 2 bases from J, the junction kept 8 bases outside the gene matches. CDR1 is MNHEY and CDR2 is SVGAGI in the germline V gene. The CDR3 spans 16 residues. Using its own MiXCR run on the RACE reads, TCRdb lists one record per CDR3 protein. The table records around 52,000 distinct CDR3 sequences, 7% to 10% of them present only once.

V gene TRBV6-5 combines with J gene TRBJ2-3, with 8 positions matching TRBD2. The source is a woman aged 40 to 50 with alopecia areata. Some clones in this sample may be carry-over from other donors' samples. Sample: whole blood, taken in connection with sensitization to the hapten diphenylcyclopropenone (DPC). The CDR3 DNA reads TGTGCCAGCAGTTTCCAACGGGGGGGAAACACAGATACGCAGTATTTT. Protein product: CASSFQRGGNTDTQYF.